This T cell receptor beta chain was documented in a study of blood T cell repertoires in COVID-19. Overall study context: Specimens from acute and convalescent COVID-19 originated in the United States, Italy and Spain. T cells, B-cell-depleted T cells, or PBMCs supplied cDNA or gDNA.

The V gene lost 0 bases and the J gene lost 4 bases, with 10 bases spanning the gap. The CDR3 has 15 amino acids. Germline assignment: CDR1 LNHNV and CDR2 YYDKDF (reference sequence). Authors' methods: Reference gene primer amplification yielded estimated nucleated cell counts. The protocol was immunoSEQ multiplex PCR, while the TCRdb copy is restricted to in-frame clones and leaves out a portion. D and trimming were read from the DNA, whereas the V and J calls and clone size are those reported in that table. The table shows about 330,000 clones, with approximately 88% occurring only once. The rearrangement uses TRBV15 and TRBJ1-3; D is unresolved. The sample consisted of peripheral blood. The receptor was isolated from a woman aged 45-59 years with active or convalescent COVID-19. CDR3 amino acids: CATSRDRQAGNTIYF. In nucleotides, the CDR3 is TGTGCCACCAGCAGAGATCGGCAGGCAGGAAACACCATATATTTT.